The 29 T cell receptor beta chains presented below share a single source sample, sequenced in a study of CD8+ T cells in alopecia areata. Regarding treatment: oral pan-JAK inhibitor, 5-10 mg twice daily. Reverse transcription of extracted RNA yielded cDNA, which provided the sequencing template. TCRdb's copy holds only in-frame clones and misses some; the assay was immunoSEQ multiplex PCR. The table records 210,000 or so clones, over 60% of them present only once. This specimen consisted of CD4+ T cells sorted from blood, obtained at roughly week 45, from a patient treated with tofacitinib. These receptors were collected from a human donor with alopecia areata.

The table lists this clone with a few counts. The chain is built from TRBV7-9 and TRBJ2-3, with D possibly matching TRBD2 (5 bases). Trimming took off 3 bases at V and 9 bases at J, with 19 bases between the two ends. The CDR3 has 15 amino acids. The germline V gene encodes CDR1 SEHNR and CDR2 FQNEAQ (reference sequence). This CDR3 reads CASSLRSGKSGTQYF. In DNA, the CDR3 is TGTGCCAGCAGCTTGAGGTCGGGGAAATCGGGCACGCAGTATTTT.

Written as DNA, the CDR3 is TGTGCCTGTGGACACCGTTTCTCTGGAAACACCATATATTTT. Translating gives CACGHRFSGNTIYF. The chain carries TRBV30 and TRBJ1-3, with D possibly TRBD1 on 5 matching bases. CDR1 and CDR2 from the germline V gene are GTSNPN and SVGIG (reference sequence). V was trimmed by 6 bases and J by 0 bases, leaving 12 bases between them. The CDR3 has 14 amino acids.

This chain joins TRBV5-1 and TRBJ2-1, with a possible D match to TRBD1 (5 bases). The V end lost 6 bases, the J end lost 5 bases, and 15 bases lay between the germline ends. The CDR3 has 14 residues. Germline-derived CDR1 and CDR2 are SGHRS and YFSETQ. The CDR3 protein is CASTSNTGNNEQFF. DNA for the CDR3: TGCGCCAGCACCTCGAACACAGGAAACAATGAGCAGTTCTTC. Combining the CDR3 with reference TRBV5-1 and TRBJ2-1 gives the whole variable domain KAGVTQTPRYLIKTRGQQVTLSCSPISGHRSVSWYQQTPGQGLQFLFEYFSETQRNKGNFPGRFSGRQFSNSRSEMNVSTLELGDSALYLCASTSNTGNNEQFFGPGTRLTVL.

The gene calls are TRBV30 and TRBJ2-5; perhaps TRBD2 as D (6 bases). Trimming left V 3 bases short and J 5 bases short, with 16 bases between. This CDR3 comprises 14 residues. Looked up from germline, CDR1 is GTSNPN and CDR2 is SVGIG (reference sequence). The CDR3 loop reads CAWRGTGTSETQYF. CDR3 nucleotide sequence: TGTGCCTGGAGGGGAACCGGGACTTCGGAGACCCAGTACTTC.

This chain links TRBV30 with TRBJ2-5; tentatively, D is TRBD1 or TRBD2 (5 bases each). This CDR3 has 15 amino acids. CDR1 and CDR2 (germline): GTSNPN, SVGIG (reference sequence). V lost 0 bases and J 1 base, leaving 12 bases between the germline ends. CDR3 sequence: CAWSVRGVRQETQYF. The CDR3 DNA reads TGTGCCTGGAGTGTAAGGGGAGTTCGCCAAGAGACCCAGTACTTC. Using reference TRBV30 and TRBJ2-5 for the parts outside the CDR3, the full variable domain is SQTIHQWPATLVQPVGSPLSLECTVEGTSNPNLYWYRQAAGRGLQLLFYSVGIGQISSEVPQNLSASRPQDRQFILSSKKLLLSDSGFYLCAWSVRGVRQETQYFGPGTRLLVL.

This rearrangement joins TRBV29-1 to TRBJ1-1, with a weak D call TRBD1 (5 bases). The germline V gene has CDR1 SQVTM and CDR2 ANQGSEA. The V end was cut by 5 bases, the J end by 0 bases, with 13 bases between. CDR3 size: 14 residues. The CDR3: CSVRGREMNTEAFF. The CDR3 nucleotides read TGCAGCGTTCGGGGACGCGAAATGAACACTGAAGCTTTCTTT.

The chain is built from TRBV2 and TRBJ1-2; a weak D match, TRBD1 (6 bases). V was trimmed by 2 bases and J by 0 bases, leaving 7 bases between them. Germline V lookup: CDR1 SNHLY, CDR2 FYNNEI. This CDR3 region has 14 residues. The CDR3 spells CASSEQGPNYGYTF. Written as DNA, the CDR3 is TGTGCCAGCAGTGAACAGGGGCCTAACTATGGCTACACCTTC.

The rearrangement uses TRBV19 and TRBJ2-1; 9 bases line up with TRBD1. The CDR3 has 15 amino acids. The V and J ends lost 6 bases and 6 bases, in that order; junction bases with no gene match: 9. Germline CDR1 reads LNHDA; CDR2 reads SQIVND (reference sequence). The CDR3 is CASRSWDRASNEQFF. The DNA for the CDR3 is TGTGCCAGTAGAAGTTGGGACAGGGCTTCCAATGAGCAGTTCTTC.

This sequence joins TRBV2 and TRBJ1-6, with TRBD1 as a possible D gene (6 bases). Germline CDR1 is SNHLY and CDR2 is FYNNEI. The CDR3 runs to 14 residues. With 6 bases removed from V and 10 bases from J, the gap between germline ends came to 16 bases. DNA of the CDR3: TGTGCCAGCAGGACTGATCGGACAGCCTCACCCCTCCACTTT. Translation: CASRTDRTASPLHF.

This rearrangement joins TRBV29-1 to TRBJ1-2, with no clear D. Germline loops: CDR1 SQVTM, CDR2 ANQGSEA. V shed 6 bases and J shed 7 bases, with 18 bases lying between them. The length of the CDR3 is 13 residues. The CDR3 loop is CSVKDGFLGGYTF. DNA of the CDR3: TGCAGCGTAAAGGACGGATTTTTGGGTGGCTACACCTTC.

The V call is TRBV7-8, the J call TRBJ2-4; possible D gene TRBD2, 5 bases. Germline assignment: CDR1 SGHVS and CDR2 FQNEAQ. The length of the CDR3 is 15 residues. The germline V and J ends were trimmed by 5 bases and 1 base, with 12 bases remaining between them. CDR3 sequence: CASSATGVAKNIQYF. DNA of the CDR3: TGTGCCAGCAGCGCCACCGGGGTGGCCAAAAACATTCAGTACTTC.

This chain uses TRBV27 with TRBJ2-3, with unresolved D. With 5 bases removed from V and 4 bases from J, the gap between germline ends came to 13 bases. The CDR3 runs to 14 residues. CDR1 is MNHEY and CDR2 is SMNVEV in the germline V gene (reference sequence). In DNA, the CDR3 is TGTGCCAGCAGTATGGTCGTCCCCCCAGATACGCAGTATTTT. It is translated as CASSMVVPPDTQYF.

CDR3 sequence: CASSSLGTSASIRGFF. The CDR3 DNA is TGTGCCAGCAGCTCCCTCGGGACTAGCGCGTCAATTCGGGGGTTCTTC. The chain recombines TRBV7-8 with TRBJ2-1, with 10 bases matching TRBD2. CDR3 length: 16 amino acids. From germline, CDR1 is SGHVS and CDR2 FQNEAQ. V shed 4 bases, J shed 15 bases, and the junction held 18 bases outside the gene matches.

This clone was recorded once. Different DNA sequences within this sample yield the same CDR3. The chain has TRBV7-2 and TRBJ1-1; D remains ambiguous. CDR1 and CDR2 from the germline V gene are SGHTA and FQGNSA. Trimming took off 9 bases at V and 1 base at J, with 9 bases between the two ends. This CDR3 is 12 amino acids long. The CDR3 DNA is TGTGCCAGTTCATTTTCGAACACTGAAGCTTTCTTT. The encoded protein is CASSFSNTEAFF.

This chain connects TRBV6-5 to TRBJ2-5; D not resolved. The CDR3 length is 15 residues. Trimming took 2 bases from V and 1 from J, leaving 11 bases between them. Per the germline V gene, CDR1 is MNHEY and CDR2 is SVGAGI. In DNA, the CDR3 is TGTGCCAGCAGTTACGGTCTGGGGTCCCAAGAGACCCAGTACTTC. It codes for CASSYGLGSQETQYF.

Details on this clone: Within the sample, other DNA sequences also encode this same CDR3. J is TRBJ2-7 and V is TRBV30; tentatively, D is TRBD1 or TRBD2 (5 bases each). CDR3 length: 13 residues. V was trimmed by 1 base and J by 2 bases, leaving 9 bases between them. CDR1 GTSNPN and CDR2 SVGIG come from the germline V gene (reference sequence). The CDR3: CAWSGDRTYEQYF. The CDR3 bases are TGTGCCTGGAGTGGGGACCGAACCTACGAGCAGTACTTC.

The chain is built from TRBV7-2 and TRBJ2-7; unclear D gene. Germline CDR1 and CDR2: SGHTA and FQGNSA. Trimming pared 3 bases from V and 0 bases from J, leaving 9 bases between. The CDR3 spans 14 residues. Here the CDR3 reads CASSLNRYSYEQYF. The DNA for the CDR3 is TGTGCCAGCAGCTTGAATCGATACTCCTACGAGCAGTACTTC.

The chain uses TRBV5-1 and TRBJ2-7; D assignment may be TRBD1 or TRBD2 (5 bases each). The V end was cut by 4 bases, the J end by 0 bases, with 14 bases between. CDR1 and CDR2 (germline): SGHRS, YFSETQ. The CDR3 sequence is 15 residues long. CDR3 DNA sequence: TGCGCCAGCAGCACAACGACCGGGACCTCCTACGAGCAGTACTTC. Its protein product is CASSTTTGTSYEQYF.

V usage is TRBV9 and J usage is TRBJ1-6; D is undetermined. Trimming shortened V by 0 bases and J by 14 bases, and 12 bases separated the two germline ends. This CDR3 is 13 amino acids long. Germline CDR1 reads SGDLS; CDR2 reads YYNGEE. The chain's CDR3 is CASSVESGGALHF. CDR3 coding DNA: TGTGCCAGCAGCGTAGAGAGCGGAGGAGCCCTCCACTTT.

This rearrangement joins TRBV6-6 to TRBJ1-1; D is ambiguous. Germline V gives CDR1 MNHNY, CDR2 SVGAGI (reference sequence). This CDR3 comprises 13 residues. V was cut by 2 bases and J by 7 bases, with 11 bases left in between. This CDR3 reads CASSYPGRLEAFF. CDR3 DNA: TGTGCCAGCAGTTACCCGGGCAGGCTTGAAGCTTTCTTT.

V and J are TRBV29-1 and TRBJ2-6; no definite D call. There are 13 residues in the CDR3. Germline values: CDR1 SQVTM, CDR2 ANQGSEA. The V and J ends lost 4 bases and 5 bases respectively, with 9 bases between them. DNA of the CDR3: TGCAGCGTTGGAGAAGGCAGGGCCAACGTCCTGACTTTC. Protein sequence: CSVGEGRANVLTF.

The gene calls are TRBV7-9 and TRBJ2-7; 8 bases align to TRBD1. V was pared by 2 bases and J by 7 bases, with 7 bases of the junction left unmatched. CDR1 SEHNR and CDR2 FQNEAQ come from the germline V gene (reference sequence). The CDR3 totals 14 residues. The CDR3 DNA reads as TGTGCCAGCAGCTTAAGGCAGGGGGCAAGGGAGCAGTACTTC. Protein: CASSLRQGAREQYF.

The genes are TRBV29-1 and TRBJ2-7, with D unclear. V dropped 7 bases and J dropped 2 bases, with 15 bases sitting between them. The germline CDR1 and CDR2 sequences are SQVTM and ANQGSEA. This CDR3 is 13 amino acids long. The CDR3 nucleotides are TGCAGCGCCACGGGTTTGCAAACCTACGAGCAGTACTTC. It translates to CSATGLQTYEQYF.

This chain uses TRBV29-1 with TRBJ1-2; no reliable D call. The CDR3 length is 11 residues. V was shortened by 7 bases and J by 1 base, with 7 bases between the two germline ends. Germline CDR1 is SQVTM and CDR2 is ANQGSEA. CDR3 nucleotide sequence: TGCAGCGGGACGGGTAACTATGGCTACACCTTC. Translated: CSGTGNYGYTF. Together with reference TRBV29-1 and TRBJ1-2, the CDR3 gives the full variable domain: SAVISQKPSRDICQRGTSLTIQCQVDSQVTMMFWYRQQPGQSLTLIATANQGSEATYESGFVIDKFPISRPNLTFSTLTVSNMSPEDSSIYLCSGTGNYGYTFGSGTRLTVV.

Notes on this clone: The same CDR3 arises from other DNA sequences in this sample as well. The chain is built from TRBV5-1 and TRBJ2-3; no reliable D call. The CDR3 loop spans 14 amino acids. Germline V gives CDR1 SGHRS, CDR2 YFSETQ. The V and J ends lost 0 bases and 2 bases respectively, with 7 bases between them. The CDR3 is CASSLGQPTDTQYF. The CDR3, as DNA: TGCGCCAGCAGCTTGGGGCAGCCCACAGATACGCAGTATTTT.

V and J are TRBV7-2 and TRBJ2-3; D remains unclear. Germline CDR1 is SGHTA and CDR2 is FQGNSA. Trimming removed 5 bases from V and 6 bases from J, with 15 bases in between. This CDR3 has 14 amino acids. The CDR3 loop reads CASSPARFRDTQYF. The CDR3 bases are TGTGCCAGCAGCCCCGCCCGGTTCCGTGATACGCAGTATTTT.

This clone was seen only a few times. This chain uses TRBV29-1 with TRBJ1-1; D unresolved. The CDR3 is made up of 13 amino acids. Trimming shortened V by 4 bases and J by 5 bases, and 14 bases separated the two germline ends. Germline-derived CDR1 and CDR2 are SQVTM and ANQGSEA. The CDR3 nucleotides are TGCAGCGTTGTGAGGATTGGGAATACTGAAGCTTTCTTT. It is translated as CSVVRIGNTEAFF. The full variable domain, rest sourced from reference TRBV29-1 and TRBJ1-1, is SAVISQKPSRDICQRGTSLTIQCQVDSQVTMMFWYRQQPGQSLTLIATANQGSEATYESGFVIDKFPISRPNLTFSTLTVSNMSPEDSSIYLCSVVRIGNTEAFFGQGTRLTVV.

V usage is TRBV19 and J usage is TRBJ2-2; the D is unclear. Germline CDR1 and CDR2: LNHDA and SQIVND (reference sequence). This CDR3 region has 16 residues. V gave up 3 bases and J gave up 6 bases, with 17 bases separating them. The CDR3 loop reads CASSMMGGSGAGELFF. The CDR3 nucleotides read TGTGCCAGTAGTATGATGGGTGGTTCGGGCGCCGGGGAGCTGTTTTTT.

The V and J genes are TRBV6-1 and TRBJ2-5, with 9 bases lining up with TRBD1. The V segment lost 5 bases and the J segment 4 bases; nucleotides outside the gene matches: 5. Germline V gene lookup returns CDR1 MNHNS and CDR2 SASEGT. CDR3 size: 14 residues. This CDR3 reads CASSPTTGGETQYF. CDR3 sequence (DNA): TGTGCCAGCAGTCCTACGACAGGGGGAGAGACCCAGTACTTC.